These 30 T cell receptor beta chains came from one sample sequenced in a study of T cell responses to AZD1222 COVID-19 vaccine (dated by TCRdb to the early 2020s). The intended sense of this specimen's time point label: baseline before first vaccination. Receptors were amplified or captured by the immunoSEQ multiplex PCR assay. TCRdb took this table from immuneACCESS and kept in-frame rearrangements with V and J called. Such tables lack part of the clones; where checked against another copy, unresolved V genes explain under half of the gap, and the rest is unexplained. This sample lists around 190,000 clones; about 91% were detected once. Roughly 0.49% of the sample is in the top ten clones. The sample consisted of peripheral blood, taken on day 0 of AZD1222 vaccination. The receptors originated from an adult in good health.

The CDR3 bases are TGTGCCAGCAGCCAAGGGGGATCTAATGAAAAACTGTTTTTT. As protein: CASSQGGSNEKLFF. The chain joins TRBV3-1 (or the pseudogene TRBV3-2) to TRBJ1-4; no firm D call. Germline CDR1 and CDR2: LGHDT and YNNKEL (reference sequence). V gave up 1 base and J gave up 3 bases, with 6 bases separating them. There are 14 residues in the CDR3.

The chain has TRBV7-2 and TRBJ1-3; possibly TRBD1 for D (5 bases). This CDR3 has 18 amino acids. Trimming stripped 5 bases from V and 0 bases from J, with 20 bases between. CDR1 and CDR2 from the germline V gene are SGHTA and FQGNSA. CDR3 sequence: CASSPMPGSMSSGNTIYF. The CDR3 DNA sequence: TGTGCCAGCAGCCCAATGCCAGGGTCTATGAGCTCTGGAAACACCATATATTTT.

J is TRBJ1-2 and V is TRBV7-9; D gene ambiguous. Germline lookup yields CDR1 SEHNR and CDR2 FQNEAQ (reference sequence). CDR3 length equals 14 residues. Trimming left V 1 base short and J 8 bases short, with 14 bases between. CDR3 sequence reads: CASSLGTSVGGYTF. In DNA, the CDR3 is TGTGCCAGCAGCTTAGGGACCAGCGTCGGAGGCTACACCTTC.

The chain couples TRBV5-4 to TRBJ1-6; 7 bases are shared with TRBD1. The V gene end was trimmed by 4 bases and the J gene end by 11 bases; junction bases not matched to a gene: 18. This CDR3 has 17 residues. Germline values: CDR1 SGHNT, CDR2 YYREEE (reference sequence). In DNA form, the CDR3 reads TGTGCCAGCAGCCTTCTTGGACAGGCTTCACCCCGGGCACCCCTCCACTTT. This codes for CASSLLGQASPRAPLHF.

This clone has a handful of counts. This chain connects TRBV29-1 to TRBJ2-2; D might be TRBD1 or TRBD2, each matching 5 bases. The length of the CDR3 is 13 residues. Trimming removed 6 bases from V and 7 bases from J, with 15 bases in between. Germline CDR1 SQVTM, CDR2 ANQGSEA. The CDR3 DNA reads TGCAGCGTGGGGGTAATGGGGGACGGGGAGCTGTTTTTT. It yields the protein CSVGVMGDGELFF.

A note on this clone: A junction boundary mismatches the germline segment, possibly from a read error. V and J are TRBV11-2 and TRBJ1-1, with D uncertain. Germline CDR1 and CDR2: SGHAT and FQNNGV. The CDR3 covers 13 residues. CDR3 loop: CASRLGQLAEAFF. In DNA, the CDR3 is TGTGCCAGCAGATTAGGGCAACTGGCTGAAGCTTTCTTT.

This CDR3 is CASSFGWNNQPQHF. The CDR3 nucleotides are TGTGCCAGCAGCTTCGGGTGGAACAATCAGCCCCAGCATTTT. The chain combines TRBV5-8 with TRBJ1-5; D is uncertain. The V end was cut by 2 bases, the J end by 3 bases, with 9 bases between. The CDR3 sequence is 14 residues long. CDR1 and CDR2 (germline): SGHTS, YDEGEE.

The V and J genes are TRBV30 and TRBJ1-5, with unresolved D. The CDR3 extends over 14 amino acids. Per germline, CDR1 GTSNPN and CDR2 SVGIG (reference sequence). The V and J ends lost 3 bases and 8 bases respectively, with 17 bases between them. The CDR3 nucleotides read TGTGCCTGGAGGGCCTCCCCCGTGGGTGAGCCCCAGCATTTT. Translated: CAWRASPVGEPQHF.

This sequence joins TRBV27 and TRBJ1-6; D is ambiguous. Germline loops: CDR1 MNHEY, CDR2 SMNVEV (reference sequence). V was pared by 5 bases and J by 6 bases, with 8 bases between. The CDR3 totals 13 residues. This CDR3 is CASSPQANSPLHF. Written as DNA, the CDR3 is TGTGCCAGCAGTCCCCAAGCTAATTCACCCCTCCACTTT.

Of note for this clone: This sample includes further DNA sequences coding for the same CDR3. The chain joins TRBV7-2 to TRBJ2-1; possibly TRBD2 for D (5 bases). CDR1 and CDR2 (germline): SGHTA, FQGNSA. Deletions cut 5 bases from V and 5 bases from J, with 10 bases between. This CDR3 contains 13 residues. In DNA form, the CDR3 reads TGTGCCAGCAGCCCAGGACTGCACAATGAGCAGTTCTTC. Translated: CASSPGLHNEQFF.

This sequence joins TRBV2 and TRBJ2-5; 9 bases are shared with TRBD1. There are 15 residues in the CDR3. Trimming cost V 6 bases and J 4 bases; bases outside gene matches: 9. Germline V gene sequence: CDR1 SNHLY, CDR2 FYNNEI. As DNA, the CDR3 is TGTGCCAGCAGATTACAGGGGGCCCATATAGAGACCCAGTACTTC. Amino acids: CASRLQGAHIETQYF.

The chain links TRBV6-5 to TRBJ2-7; the D is unclear. Trimming took off 6 bases at V and 3 bases at J, with 15 bases between the two ends. Germline V gene sequence: CDR1 MNHEY, CDR2 SVGAGI. The CDR3 totals 14 residues. In nucleotides, the CDR3 is TGTGCCAGCAGCAAAGGGCAGGCGATCTACGAGCAGTACTTC. Translated, it gives CASSKGQAIYEQYF.

The V gene is TRBV19, the J gene TRBJ2-2; 10 nucleotides agree with TRBD1. Germline V gives CDR1 LNHDA, CDR2 SQIVND (reference sequence). The CDR3 runs 18 residues. J lost 2 bases, V lost 9 bases, and 15 bases had no gene match. This CDR3 is CASLAPGTGAPNTGELFF. CDR3 in DNA: TGTGCCAGCCTCGCTCCCGGGACAGGGGCCCCTAACACCGGGGAGCTGTTTTTT.

The J gene is TRBJ2-7, the V gene TRBV27; 10 bases align to TRBD1. The germline gives CDR1 MNHEY, CDR2 SMNVEV (reference sequence). This CDR3 is built from 15 residues. Germline trimming cut 5 bases from V and 4 bases from J; bases unmatched to any gene: 8. The CDR3 region has the DNA TGTGCCAGCAGTCTGGGACAGGGGATCGGGTACGAGCAGTACTTC. Translation gives CASSLGQGIGYEQYF.

The CDR3 loop is CASSLRGLAEGSGELFF. DNA for the CDR3: TGTGCCAGCAGCTTAAGAGGTCTAGCGGAGGGGTCCGGGGAGCTGTTTTTT. The gene calls are TRBV7-9 and TRBJ2-2; 7 nucleotides agree with TRBD2. This CDR3 contains 17 residues. Trimming at V came to 2 bases and at J to 6 bases, leaving 12 bases not matched to a gene. Germline-derived CDR1 and CDR2 are SEHNR and FQNEAQ (reference sequence). The whole variable domain, filled in from reference TRBV7-9 and TRBJ2-2, reads DTGVSQNPRHKITKRGQNVTFRCDPISEHNRLYWYRQTLGQGPEFLTYFQNEAQLEKSRLLSDRFSAERPKGSFSTLEIQRTEQGDSAMYLCASSLRGLAEGSGELFFGEGSRLTVL.

This chain connects TRBV13 to TRBJ2-7; 10 positions agree with TRBD2. The CDR3 covers 15 residues. Trimming cost V 4 bases and J 2 bases; bases outside gene matches: 5. Germline CDR1 and CDR2: PRHDT and FYEKMQ (reference sequence). The CDR3 sequence: CASSSWTSGTYEQYF. The CDR3 region has the DNA TGTGCCAGCAGCTCCTGGACTAGCGGCACCTACGAGCAGTACTTC.

This clone came up a few times. CDR3 region: CASSVGGGGTSYEQYF. The CDR3 bases are TGTGCCAGCAGCGTCGGAGGGGGCGGGACTTCGTACGAGCAGTACTTC. The chain combines TRBV9 with TRBJ2-7; TRBD1 might be the D (7 bases). The CDR3 contains 16 residues. V lost 2 bases and J lost 4, with 19 bases in between. The germline CDR1 and CDR2 sequences are SGDLS and YYNGEE.

This clone showed up just once. The V gene is TRBV10-2, the J gene TRBJ1-4; no clear D. CDR3 length: 13 amino acids. V was shortened by 9 bases and J by 5 bases, with 13 bases between the two germline ends. The germline CDR1 and CDR2 sequences are WSHSY and SAAADI. The CDR3 bases are TGCGCCAGTGAAGAATCGGGCAATGAAAAACTGTTTTTT. It specifies CASEESGNEKLFF.

The CDR3 sequence: CAIRKTSGGQETQYF. The DNA of the CDR3 is TGTGCCATCCGAAAGACTAGCGGGGGACAAGAGACCCAGTACTTC. The V call is TRBV10-3, the J call TRBJ2-5, with TRBD2 identical over 12 bases. V lost 8 bases and J lost 2; bases outside the gene matches: 6. In germline, CDR1 is ENHRY, CDR2 SYGVKD. There are 15 residues in the CDR3.

The chain is built from TRBV24-1 and TRBJ2-1; 9 nucleotides agree with TRBD2. This CDR3 comprises 18 residues. Germline V gene sequence: CDR1 KGHDR, CDR2 SFDVKD. With 7 bases clipped from V and 10 bases from J, the junction kept 22 bases outside the gene matches. The CDR3 reads CATSDTEGSGRSMWEQFF. Here the CDR3 DNA reads TGTGCCACCAGCGATACCGAGGGGAGCGGGAGGTCTATGTGGGAGCAGTTCTTC.

The chain joins TRBV19 to TRBJ2-1; the match to TRBD2 covers 10 bases. J lost 1 base, V lost 3 bases, and 6 bases had no gene match. Germline CDR1 reads LNHDA; CDR2 reads SQIVND (reference sequence). The CDR3 runs 17 residues. CDR3 loop: CASSISSGGGSYNEQFF. As DNA, the CDR3 is TGTGCCAGTAGTATCTCTAGCGGGGGAGGTTCCTACAATGAGCAGTTCTTC.

V usage is TRBV30 and J usage is TRBJ2-5; D possibly corresponds to TRBD2 (7 bases). The CDR3 spans 19 residues. Germline-derived CDR1 and CDR2 are GTSNPN and SVGIG (reference sequence). V lost 3 bases and J 6 bases, leaving 32 bases between the germline ends. CDR3 sequence reads: CAWRPVWGATGGNGQTQYF. The CDR3 DNA reads TGTGCCTGGAGACCCGTTTGGGGCGCAACGGGGGGCAACGGTCAGACCCAGTACTTC.

V usage is TRBV28 and J usage is TRBJ1-4; perhaps TRBD1 as D (6 bases). Trimming took 6 bases from V and 8 from J, leaving 19 bases between them. Germline CDR1 MDHEN, CDR2 SYDVKM. This CDR3 comprises 15 residues. This CDR3 is CASSITRQEREKLFF. The DNA for the CDR3 is TGTGCCAGCAGCATTACTCGACAGGAACGCGAAAAACTGTTTTTT.

This clone has a single count. The CDR3 region has the DNA TGTGCCATAGGACAGGGAGAGAACACCGGGGAGCTGTTTTTT. Translating gives CAIGQGENTGELFF. This rearrangement joins TRBV10-3 to TRBJ2-2; 8 positions match TRBD1. Trimming took 9 bases from V and 1 from J; bases not matched to a gene: 4. This CDR3 region has 14 residues. The germline V gene encodes CDR1 ENHRY and CDR2 SYGVKD.

The CDR3 DNA reads TGTGCCAGCAGCTTAGAGGGGGCGACTGGCAATCAGCCCCAGCATTTT. As protein: CASSLEGATGNQPQHF. The chain links TRBV7-6 to TRBJ1-5, with 7 bases aligning to TRBD1. The V segment lost 1 base and the J segment 2 bases; nucleotides outside the gene matches: 5. Germline V gene lookup returns CDR1 SGHVS and CDR2 FNYEAQ. The CDR3 has 16 amino acids.

V is TRBV5-8 and J is TRBJ1-5; a weak D match, TRBD1 (6 bases). The germline gives CDR1 SGHTS, CDR2 YDEGEE. CDR3 length equals 14 residues. Trimming cost V 4 bases and J 11 bases, with 19 bases left between them. The CDR3 is CASSLRTVSESQHF. CDR3 nucleotide sequence: TGTGCCAGCAGCCTCAGGACAGTAAGCGAGTCCCAGCATTTT.

V and J are TRBV6-5 and TRBJ1-6; D call uncertain. This CDR3 is built from 15 residues. Per the germline V gene, CDR1 is MNHEY and CDR2 is SVGAGI. V was shortened by 0 bases and J by 9 bases, with 12 bases between the two germline ends. CDR3 sequence reads: CASSYSRRDVSPLHF. The DNA of the CDR3 is TGTGCCAGCAGTTACTCGAGAAGGGATGTTTCACCCCTCCACTTT.

This chain uses TRBV4-1 with TRBJ1-2, with 7 bases fitting TRBD1. The CDR3 is 15 residues long. CDR1 is MGHRA and CDR2 is YSYEKL in the germline V gene. V gave up 4 bases and J gave up 0 bases; unmatched junction bases: 5. The CDR3 reads CASSLRQGTNYGYTF. The DNA of the CDR3 is TGCGCCAGCAGCCTCCGACAGGGAACTAACTATGGCTACACCTTC.

The CDR3 region is CSVDTGTSNQPQHF. The CDR3 DNA follows: TGCAGCGTTGACACAGGAACTAGCAATCAGCCCCAGCATTTT. The V call is TRBV29-1, the J call TRBJ1-5; tentatively, D is TRBD1 (5 bases). The germline V gene encodes CDR1 SQVTM and CDR2 ANQGSEA. Deletions cut 3 bases from V and 0 bases from J, with 9 bases between. The CDR3 consists of 14 residues. Full variable domain (rest looked up from reference TRBV29-1 and TRBJ1-5): SAVISQKPSRDICQRGTSLTIQCQVDSQVTMMFWYRQQPGQSLTLIATANQGSEATYESGFVIDKFPISRPNLTFSTLTVSNMSPEDSSIYLCSVDTGTSNQPQHFGDGTRLSIL.

The chain uses TRBV5-4 and TRBJ1-1, with D perhaps matching TRBD1 (6 bases). The germline CDR1 and CDR2 sequences are SGHNT and YYREEE (reference sequence). This CDR3 comprises 13 residues. V was trimmed by 2 bases and J by 4 bases, leaving 9 bases between them. This CDR3 is CASSFRGFTEAFF. CDR3 in DNA: TGTGCCAGCAGCTTCAGGGGTTTCACTGAAGCTTTCTTT.